These T cell receptor beta chains were read from a single sample in a study of blood T cell repertoires in COVID-19. Sequenced by immunoSEQ multiplex PCR; TCRdb stores in-frame clones only, minus some. This sample carries 250,000 to 300,000 clones, less than 90% of them seen once, and the ten largest clones take under 2.5%. Sequencing input: peripheral blood. These receptors were collected from a man aged 25-45 years with active or convalescent COVID-19. Each CDR3 is given with its conserved first and last residue. The order of the fields is clone size, D gene, J gene, V gene, CDR3 DNA, CDR3 protein. A D gene is named only where the DNA matches it firmly. Rows give clone size only sometimes, using once, few, many, or a class for an expanded clone.

-,TRBD2,TRBJ2-3,TRBV5-4,TGTGCCAGCAGCTTGGAAGCGGGGTCCACAGATACGCAGTATTTT,CASSLEAGSTDTQYF
-,TRBD2,TRBJ2-2,TRBV6-5,TGTGCCAGCAGGTTTAGCGGGCTTTACACCGGGGAGCTGTTTTTT,CASRFSGLYTGELFF
-,TRBD1,TRBJ2-7,TRBV4-3,TGCGCCAGCAGCCAAGATCCGGCAGGGGGCTACGAGCAGTACTTC,CASSQDPAGGYEQYF
-,-,TRBJ2-3,TRBV24-1,TGTGCCACCAGTGACCCCGCGACAGATACGCAGTATTTT,CATSDPATDTQYF
-,TRBD1,TRBJ1-6,TRBV18,TGTGCCAGCTCACCATTAGACCCAGGGGGTAATTCACCCCTCCACTTT,CASSPLDPGGNSPLHF
-,-,TRBJ2-7,TRBV10-3,TGTGCCATCAGTGACAGCTGGAGCTCCTACGAGCAGTACTTC,CAISDSWSSYEQYF
-,-,TRBJ1-5,TRBV6-6,TGTGCCAGCAGTCAACAGGAGAATATAAAGCCCCAGCATTTT,CASSQQENIKPQHF
once,TRBD2,TRBJ2-5,TRBV5-1,TGCGCCAGCAGCCCGGGGGGGTCAGGGGAGGAGACCCAGTACTTC,CASSPGGSGEETQYF
-,-,TRBJ1-6,TRBV5-3,TGTGCCAGAAGCCATCAGGGGTTAGGGAATTCACCCCTCCACTTT,CARSHQGLGNSPLHF
few,-,TRBJ1-5,TRBV7-9,TGTGCCAGCAGCTCCGGGACTCGCAATCAGCCCCAGCATTTT,CASSSGTRNQPQHF
-,-,TRBJ2-1,TRBV3-1/TRBV3-2,TGTGCCAGCAGCTACCTATCTAGCCGGGGCTCCTACAATGAGCAGTTCTTC,CASSYLSSRGSYNEQFF
-,TRBD2,TRBJ2-7,TRBV5-5,TGTGCCAGCAGCCCTGTGGGGACTAGCGGATACTACGAGCAGTACTTC,CASSPVGTSGYYEQYF
-,TRBD1,TRBJ1-2,TRBV19,TGTGCCAGTAGTAGCTTGGGACAGCTAAACTATGGCTACACCTTC,CASSSLGQLNYGYTF
-,-,TRBJ2-1,TRBV7-8,TGTGCCAGCAGCCCAACAGTGGATTCCTACAATGAGCAGTTCTTC,CASSPTVDSYNEQFF
-,-,TRBJ2-5,TRBV10-3,TGTGCCATCTCCGGGGGAGAGACCCAGTACTTC,CAISGGETQYF
-,-,TRBJ2-7,TRBV5-5,TGTGCCAGCAGCCTCCGGGGGTACGAGCAGTACTTC,CASSLRGYEQYF
-,TRBD1,TRBJ2-7,TRBV10-3,TGTGCCGCAGGGACAGCCCTCTCCTACGAGCAGTACTTC,CAAGTALSYEQYF
-,-,TRBJ2-2,TRBV5-5,TGTGCCAGCACCTCCTCTCAGGACAGTAGGACCGGGGAGCTGTTTTTT,CASTSSQDSRTGELFF
-,TRBD2,TRBJ2-1,TRBV6-5,TGTGCCAGCAGTAACCTAGCGGGGTCCTACAATGAGCAGTTCTTC,CASSNLAGSYNEQFF
-,TRBD1,TRBJ1-2,TRBV11-2,TGTGCCAGCAGCTTGTGGGGGACAGGATCTAACTATGGCTACACCTTC,CASSLWGTGSNYGYTF
-,TRBD1,TRBJ2-1,TRBV14,TGTGCCAGCAGCCAAGATTGGGACAGGGGCGGTTATTGGGCCAATGAGCAGTTCTTC,CASSQDWDRGGYWANEQFF
-,TRBD2,TRBJ2-1,TRBV19,TGTGCCAGTAGTGAAGGGACTAGCGGGAGCTGGAGCCATGAGCAGTTCTTC,CASSEGTSGSWSHEQFF
-,-,TRBJ1-2,TRBV5-1,TGCGCCAGCAGCTTCATGGAGGAAGCAACTAACTATGGCTACACCTTC,CASSFMEEATNYGYTF
-,-,TRBJ2-2,TRBV3-1/TRBV3-2,TGTGCCAGCAGCCGACAAGAGGGCCGGGGAGGCACCGGGGAGCTGTTTTTT,CASSRQEGRGGTGELFF
-,-,TRBJ1-2,TRBV9,TGTGCCAGCAGCGTAGACCAGACTAACTATGGCTACACCTTC,CASSVDQTNYGYTF
-,TRBD2,TRBJ2-3,TRBV5-1,TGCGCCAGCAGCTTATTAGCGGGGGGTCCTAGCACAGATACGCAGTATTTT,CASSLLAGGPSTDTQYF
few,-,TRBJ2-3,TRBV19,TGTGCCAGTAAACAGGGAGGGGATTGGACGCAGTATTTT,CASKQGGDWTQYF
-,-,TRBJ1-1,TRBV18,TGTGCCAGCTCACCGCCGGGGAACACTGAAGCTTTCTTT,CASSPPGNTEAFF
few,-,TRBJ2-2,TRBV19,TGTGCCAGTAGTATGATTGGGGCCACCGGGGAGCTGTTTTTT,CASSMIGATGELFF
-,TRBD1,TRBJ1-2,TRBV9,TGTGCCAGCAGCGTAAGTGGACAGGGGGGCGGCTACACCTTC,CASSVSGQGGGYTF
-,-,TRBJ2-7,TRBV11-2,TGTGCCAGCAGCAGGGGGAAATTCGGGGTGTCTCGTTTCGAGCAGTACTTC,CASSRGKFGVSRFEQYF
-,-,TRBJ2-1,TRBV6-6,TGTGCCTGCCGGGACTCACTAATGGGGCAGTTCTTC,CACRDSLMGQFF
few,-,TRBJ1-1,TRBV12-3/TRBV12-4,TGTGCCAGCAGTTTCTCGAACACTGAAGCTTTCTTT,CASSFSNTEAFF
-,TRBD1,TRBJ2-3,TRBV19,TGTGCCAGTAGGGACGGACAGGGGGGGAGAGATACGCAGTATTTT,CASRDGQGGRDTQYF
-,-,TRBJ2-3,TRBV6-5,TGTGCCAGCAGTTACGAACCTAGCGAAGGGACAGATACGCAGTATTTT,CASSYEPSEGTDTQYF
-,-,TRBJ1-5,TRBV19,TGTGCCAGCTCGAATCTGTTAGCTCAGCATTTT,CASSNLLAQHF
-,-,TRBJ1-5,TRBV6-5,TGTGCCAGCAGTTACTCCCGGGGGAGCAATCAGCCCCAGCATTTT,CASSYSRGSNQPQHF
-,-,TRBJ1-1,TRBV19,TGTGCCAGTACCTCCCTTCTGTTCGCTTTCTTT,CASTSLLFAFF